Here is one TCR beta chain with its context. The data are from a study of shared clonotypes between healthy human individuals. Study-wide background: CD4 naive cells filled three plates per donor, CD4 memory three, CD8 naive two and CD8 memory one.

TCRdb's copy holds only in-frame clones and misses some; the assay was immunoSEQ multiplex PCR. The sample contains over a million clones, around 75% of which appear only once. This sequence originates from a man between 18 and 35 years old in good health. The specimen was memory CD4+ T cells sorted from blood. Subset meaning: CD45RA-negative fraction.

Here the CDR3 reads CASSFAGPGELFF. CDR3 nucleotides: TGTGCCAGCAGTTTTGCTGGGCCCGGGGAGCTGTTTTTT. This sequence joins TRBV27 and TRBJ2-2, with no clear D. Trimming shortened V by 3 bases and J by 6 bases, and 8 bases separated the two germline ends. CDR1 MNHEY and CDR2 SMNVEV come from the germline V gene (reference sequence). The CDR3 loop spans 13 amino acids.